Listed here is a single TCR beta chain. What it binds is not known. This record comes from a study of cytomegalovirus exposure and HLA in healthy donors. Study summary: Earlier results showed 117 million unique TCR beta sequences derived from roughly 190 million T cells. Study findings and constraints: Upon later analysis, TCR association rates were observed to vary by HLA locus, being highest for DRB1 and lowest for HLA-C. Several of the most significant clusters appeared linked to common viral pathogens, based on a later analysis. The study designated 160 or so TCR beta chains cytomegalovirus-associated.

The CDR3 is 13 residues long. CDR1 is MGHRA and CDR2 is YSYEKL in the germline V gene. V lost 3 bases and J 8 bases, leaving 10 bases between the germline ends. Primers for the PCR totalled 60 Vbeta and 13 Jbeta. Some clones are missing from TCRdb's copy, which holds only in-frame ones; the method was immunoSEQ multiplex PCR. The repertoire holds about 110,000 clones, with less than 85% as singletons. The chain joins TRBV4-1 to TRBJ1-4; D uncertain. Sequencing was performed on PBMCs. This clonotype was sampled from a man aged 25-45 years in good health and CMV-seropositive. Written as DNA, the CDR3 is TGCGCCAGCAGCCACCCAGGTTTCGAAAAACTGTTTTTT. It encodes CASSHPGFEKLFF.